The clone carrying this TCR beta chain came up a few times. Antigen: not known. These data belong to a study of cytomegalovirus exposure and HLA in healthy donors. Primers: 60 Vbeta forward and 13 Jbeta reverse. The repertoire was sequenced with immunoSEQ multiplex PCR; TCRdb's copy has only in-frame clones and lacks some. The sample yields roughly 84,000 clones, around 85% seen once. J gave up 6 bases and V 7 bases, and 5 bases lay outside the gene matches. This CDR3 region has 12 residues. Germline loops: CDR1 MNHEY, CDR2 SVGAGI. Points from the study as a whole: Earlier analysis found most TCR beta V segments productive about 87% or about 30% of the time.

The chain has TRBV6-5 and TRBJ2-5; TRBD2 matches at 7 bases. The source of this sequence is a human donor in good health. Sequences were obtained from PBMCs. The CDR3 region has the DNA TGTGCCAGCACTGGGACTACGAAGACCCAGTACTTC. Its translation: CASTGTTKTQYF.